One sample yielded the 4 T cell receptor beta chains listed below, sequenced in a study of blood T cell repertoires in COVID-19. Generated by immunoSEQ multiplex PCR, the TCRdb table keeps only in-frame clones and is missing some. This sample has roughly 120,000 clones; roughly 80% occur once, and the top ten carry 4.5% to 6%. Material for sequencing was peripheral blood. These receptor sequences come from an elderly man with COVID-19, enrolled during active disease.

This clone appeared a few times. This sequence joins TRBV6-6 and TRBJ1-5, with D possibly being TRBD1 (5 bases). Germline lookup yields CDR1 MNHNY and CDR2 SVGAGI (reference sequence). CDR3 length: 15 residues. With 6 bases removed from V and 2 bases from J, the gap between germline ends came to 14 bases. DNA of the CDR3: TGTGCCAGCAGCCCAAGGGGAGGGCGCAATCAGCCCCAGCATTTT. Translating gives CASSPRGGRNQPQHF.

CDR3 region: CASSYQDREEGEAFF. CDR3 nucleotide sequence: TGTGCCAGCAGTTACCAGGACAGGGAAGAGGGGGAAGCTTTCTTT. The gene calls are TRBV6-5 and TRBJ1-1; 8 bases are shared with TRBD1. This CDR3 is built from 15 residues. Trimming took 2 bases from V and 8 from J; bases not matched to a gene: 10. Looked up from germline, CDR1 is MNHEY and CDR2 is SVGAGI.

This CDR3 is CASRFSTGTGNEKLFF. The CDR3 DNA is TGTGCCAGCAGATTTTCTACCGGGACAGGGAATGAAAAACTGTTTTTT. This sequence joins TRBV6-4 and TRBJ1-4; TRBD1 agrees at 9 bases. Germline V CDR1 and CDR2: MRHNA, SNTAGT. Losses at the gene ends were 6 bases for V and 5 bases for J; bases not matched to a gene: 10. The CDR3 runs 16 residues.

The chain joins TRBV21-1 to TRBJ1-1; the table gives TRBD1 as D, unverified against the DNA. TRBV21-1 is termed a pseudogene. This CDR3 contains 14 residues. CDR3 protein: CASSQGAGGTEAFF. The CDR3 coding sequence is TGTGCCAGCAGCCAGGGGGCAGGGGGCACTGAAGCTTTCTTT.